This TCR beta chain was sequenced during a study of blood T cell repertoires in COVID-19. For the study at large: Acute and convalescent COVID-19 samples came from the United States, Italy and Spain. In each case, the material was cDNA or gDNA derived from T cells, B-cell-depleted T cells, or PBMCs.

The CDR3 loop spans 14 amino acids. The germline V gene encodes CDR1 MDHEN and CDR2 SYDVKM. With 2 bases removed from V and 7 bases from J, the gap between germline ends came to 14 bases. Using immunoSEQ multiplex PCR, the repertoire was profiled, and TCRdb retains in-frame clones only, with some absent. This sample has hundreds of thousands of clones, with around 87% found just once. Clinical histories supplied by participants themselves formed the basis of cohort assignment. This receptor was obtained from a woman under 30 who had recovered from COVID-19. J is TRBJ1-1 and V is TRBV28; D remains unclear. The sequenced sample consisted of PBMCs or T cells enriched from blood (not recorded which). CDR3 protein: CASSLPLVRSEAFF. CDR3 sequence (DNA): TGTGCCAGCAGTTTACCCCTCGTGCGGAGTGAAGCTTTCTTT.